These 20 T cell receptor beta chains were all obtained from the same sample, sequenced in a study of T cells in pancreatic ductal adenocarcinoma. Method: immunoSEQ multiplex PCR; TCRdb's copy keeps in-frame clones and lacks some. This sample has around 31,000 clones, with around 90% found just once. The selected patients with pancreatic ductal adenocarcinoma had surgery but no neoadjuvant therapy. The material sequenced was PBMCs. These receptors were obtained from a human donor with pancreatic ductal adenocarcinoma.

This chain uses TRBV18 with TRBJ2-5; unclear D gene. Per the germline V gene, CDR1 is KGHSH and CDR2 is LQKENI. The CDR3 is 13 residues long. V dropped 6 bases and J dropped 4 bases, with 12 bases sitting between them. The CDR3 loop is CASSLTYSETQYF. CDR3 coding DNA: TGTGCCAGCTCTCTCACCTATTCAGAGACCCAGTACTTC.

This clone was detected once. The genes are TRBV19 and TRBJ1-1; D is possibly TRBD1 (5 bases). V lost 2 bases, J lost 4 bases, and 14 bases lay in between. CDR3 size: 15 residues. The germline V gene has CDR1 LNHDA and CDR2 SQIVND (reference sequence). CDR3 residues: CASSISPRGSTEAFF. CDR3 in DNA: TGTGCCAGTAGTATATCCCCTCGGGGGAGCACTGAAGCTTTCTTT.

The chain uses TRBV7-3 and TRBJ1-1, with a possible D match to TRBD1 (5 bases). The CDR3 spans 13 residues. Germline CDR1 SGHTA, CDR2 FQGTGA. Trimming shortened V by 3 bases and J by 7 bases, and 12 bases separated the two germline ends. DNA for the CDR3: TGTGCCAGCAGCTTCGGTGGGGGTAGTGAAGCTTTCTTT. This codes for CASSFGGGSEAFF.

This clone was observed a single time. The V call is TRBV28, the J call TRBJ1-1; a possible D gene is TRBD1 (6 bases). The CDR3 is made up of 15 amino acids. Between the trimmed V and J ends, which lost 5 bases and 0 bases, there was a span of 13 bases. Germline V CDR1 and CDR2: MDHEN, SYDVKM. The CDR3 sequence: CASSTTGLMNTEAFF. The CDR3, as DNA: TGTGCCAGCAGTACGACAGGTCTGATGAACACTGAAGCTTTCTTT.

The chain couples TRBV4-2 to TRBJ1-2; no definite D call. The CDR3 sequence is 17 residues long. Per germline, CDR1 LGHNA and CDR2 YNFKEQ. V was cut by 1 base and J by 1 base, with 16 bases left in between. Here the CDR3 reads CASSQGGASLINYGYTF. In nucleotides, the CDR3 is TGTGCCAGCAGCCAAGGAGGCGCCTCTCTTATTAACTATGGCTACACCTTC.

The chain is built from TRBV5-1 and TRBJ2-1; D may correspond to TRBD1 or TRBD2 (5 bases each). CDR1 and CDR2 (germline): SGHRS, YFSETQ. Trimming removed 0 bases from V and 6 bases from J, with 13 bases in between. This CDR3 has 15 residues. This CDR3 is CASSLGDRDSNEQFF. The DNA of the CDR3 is TGCGCCAGCAGCTTGGGGGACCGCGACTCCAATGAGCAGTTCTTC.

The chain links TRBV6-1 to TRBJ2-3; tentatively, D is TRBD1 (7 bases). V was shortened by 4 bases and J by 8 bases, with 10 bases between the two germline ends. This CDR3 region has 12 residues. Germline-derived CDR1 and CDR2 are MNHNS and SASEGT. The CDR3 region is CASSGQGGTQYF. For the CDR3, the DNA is TGTGCCAGCAGTGGACAGGGAGGTACGCAGTATTTT.

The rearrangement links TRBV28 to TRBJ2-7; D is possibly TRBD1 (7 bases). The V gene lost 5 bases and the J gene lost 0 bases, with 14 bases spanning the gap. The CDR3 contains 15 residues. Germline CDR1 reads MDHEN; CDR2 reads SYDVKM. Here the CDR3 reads CASSPGGTLSYEQYF. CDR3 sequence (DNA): TGTGCCAGCAGTCCAGGGGGGACACTCTCCTACGAGCAGTACTTC.

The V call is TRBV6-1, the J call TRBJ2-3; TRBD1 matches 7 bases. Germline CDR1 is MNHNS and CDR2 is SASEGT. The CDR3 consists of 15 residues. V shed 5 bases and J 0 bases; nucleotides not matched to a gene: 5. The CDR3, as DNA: TGTGCCAGCAGTAAGCAGGGGGTGAGCACAGATACGCAGTATTTT. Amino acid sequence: CASSKQGVSTDTQYF.

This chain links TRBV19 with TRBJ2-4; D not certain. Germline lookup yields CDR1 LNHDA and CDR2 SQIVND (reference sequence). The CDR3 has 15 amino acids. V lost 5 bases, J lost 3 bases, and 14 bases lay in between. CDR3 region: CASSPLGRIKNIQYF. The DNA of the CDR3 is TGTGCCAGTAGTCCGTTAGGTCGAATCAAAAACATTCAGTACTTC. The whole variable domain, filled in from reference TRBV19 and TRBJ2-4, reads DGGITQSPKYLFRKEGQNVTLSCEQNLNHDAMYWYRQDPGQGLRLIYYSQIVNDFQKGDIAEGYSVSREKKESFPLTVTSAQKNPTAFYLCASSPLGRIKNIQYFGAGTRLSVL.

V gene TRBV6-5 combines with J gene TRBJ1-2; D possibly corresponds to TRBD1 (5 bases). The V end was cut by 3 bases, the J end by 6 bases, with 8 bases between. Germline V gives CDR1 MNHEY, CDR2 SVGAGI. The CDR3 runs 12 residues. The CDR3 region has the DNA TGTGCCAGCAGTTATGCGGGGGATGGCTACACCTTC. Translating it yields CASSYAGDGYTF.

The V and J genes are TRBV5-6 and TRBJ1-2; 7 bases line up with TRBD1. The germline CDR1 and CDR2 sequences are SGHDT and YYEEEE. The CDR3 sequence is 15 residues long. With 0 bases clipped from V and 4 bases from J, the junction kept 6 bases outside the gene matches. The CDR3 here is CASSLVGQARYGYTF. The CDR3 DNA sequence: TGTGCCAGCAGCTTGGTAGGACAGGCCCGCTATGGCTACACCTTC.

The CDR3, as DNA: TGTGCCAGCAGCCAAGTCGGGGTCAACACTGAAGCTTTCTTT. As protein: CASSQVGVNTEAFF. The chain uses TRBV4-2 and TRBJ1-1, with D uncertain. The V and J ends lost 1 base and 2 bases respectively, with 8 bases between them. This CDR3 region has 14 residues. Germline CDR1 and CDR2: LGHNA and YNFKEQ.

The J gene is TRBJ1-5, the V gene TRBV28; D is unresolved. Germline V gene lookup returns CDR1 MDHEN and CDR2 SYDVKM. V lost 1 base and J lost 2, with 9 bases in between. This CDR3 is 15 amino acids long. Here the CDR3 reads CASSLSSTGNQPQHF. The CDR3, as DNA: TGTGCCAGCAGTTTATCGTCCACAGGCAATCAGCCCCAGCATTTT.

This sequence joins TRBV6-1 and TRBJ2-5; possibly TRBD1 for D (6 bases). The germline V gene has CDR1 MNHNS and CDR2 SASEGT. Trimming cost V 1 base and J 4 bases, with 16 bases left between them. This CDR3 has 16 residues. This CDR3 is CASSEGGGRGRETQYF. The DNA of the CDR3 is TGTGCCAGCAGTGAAGGTGGCGGCAGGGGTCGAGAGACCCAGTACTTC.

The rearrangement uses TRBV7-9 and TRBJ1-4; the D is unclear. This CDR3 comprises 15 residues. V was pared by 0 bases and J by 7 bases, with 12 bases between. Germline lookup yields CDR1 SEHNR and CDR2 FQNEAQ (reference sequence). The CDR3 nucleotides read TGTGCCAGCAGCTTAGCGCAAGGCGGAGGTGAAAAACTGTTTTTT. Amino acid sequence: CASSLAQGGGEKLFF.

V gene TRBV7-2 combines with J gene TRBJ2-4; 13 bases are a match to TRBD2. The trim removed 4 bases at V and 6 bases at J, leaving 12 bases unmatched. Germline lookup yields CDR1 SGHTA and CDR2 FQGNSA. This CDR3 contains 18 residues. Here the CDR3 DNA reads TGTGCCAGCAGCTCCCGCGGGACTAGCGGGACCATCCCAAACATTCAGTACTTC. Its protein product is CASSSRGTSGTIPNIQYF.

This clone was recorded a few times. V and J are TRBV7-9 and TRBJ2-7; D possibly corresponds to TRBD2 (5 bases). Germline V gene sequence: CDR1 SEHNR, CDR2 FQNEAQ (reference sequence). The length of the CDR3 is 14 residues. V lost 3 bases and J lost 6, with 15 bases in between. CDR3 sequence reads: CASSFKSGDREQYF. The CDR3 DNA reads TGTGCCAGCAGCTTTAAGTCCGGGGATCGCGAGCAGTACTTC.

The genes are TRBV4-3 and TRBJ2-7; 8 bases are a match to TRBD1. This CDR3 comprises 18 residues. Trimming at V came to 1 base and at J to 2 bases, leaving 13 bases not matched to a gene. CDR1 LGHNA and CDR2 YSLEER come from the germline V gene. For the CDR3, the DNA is TGCGCCAGCAGCCAAGCATCGTCGCCAGGGGGCCGACCCTACGAGCAGTACTTC. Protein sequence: CASSQASSPGGRPYEQYF.

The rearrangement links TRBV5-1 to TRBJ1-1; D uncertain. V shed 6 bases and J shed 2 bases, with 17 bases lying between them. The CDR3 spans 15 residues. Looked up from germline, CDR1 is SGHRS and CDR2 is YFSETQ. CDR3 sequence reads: CASNPLLGRNTEAFF. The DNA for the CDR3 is TGCGCCAGCAACCCTTTGTTGGGGAGAAACACTGAAGCTTTCTTT. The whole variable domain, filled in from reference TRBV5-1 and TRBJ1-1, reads KAGVTQTPRYLIKTRGQQVTLSCSPISGHRSVSWYQQTPGQGLQFLFEYFSETQRNKGNFPGRFSGRQFSNSRSEMNVSTLELGDSALYLCASNPLLGRNTEAFFGQGTRLTVV.